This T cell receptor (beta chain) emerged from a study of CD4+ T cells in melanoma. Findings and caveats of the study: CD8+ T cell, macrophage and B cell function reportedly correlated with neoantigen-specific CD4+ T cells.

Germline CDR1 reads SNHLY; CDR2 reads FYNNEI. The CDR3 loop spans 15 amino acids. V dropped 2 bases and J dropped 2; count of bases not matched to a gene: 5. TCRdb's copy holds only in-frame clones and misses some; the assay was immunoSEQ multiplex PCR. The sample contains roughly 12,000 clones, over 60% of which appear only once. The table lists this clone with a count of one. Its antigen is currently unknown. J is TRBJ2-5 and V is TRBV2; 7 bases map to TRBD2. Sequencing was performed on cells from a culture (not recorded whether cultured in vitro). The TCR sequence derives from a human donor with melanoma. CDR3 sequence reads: CASSEIVGGQETQYF. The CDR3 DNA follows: TGTGCCAGCAGTGAAATCGTCGGGGGGCAAGAGACCCAGTACTTC.